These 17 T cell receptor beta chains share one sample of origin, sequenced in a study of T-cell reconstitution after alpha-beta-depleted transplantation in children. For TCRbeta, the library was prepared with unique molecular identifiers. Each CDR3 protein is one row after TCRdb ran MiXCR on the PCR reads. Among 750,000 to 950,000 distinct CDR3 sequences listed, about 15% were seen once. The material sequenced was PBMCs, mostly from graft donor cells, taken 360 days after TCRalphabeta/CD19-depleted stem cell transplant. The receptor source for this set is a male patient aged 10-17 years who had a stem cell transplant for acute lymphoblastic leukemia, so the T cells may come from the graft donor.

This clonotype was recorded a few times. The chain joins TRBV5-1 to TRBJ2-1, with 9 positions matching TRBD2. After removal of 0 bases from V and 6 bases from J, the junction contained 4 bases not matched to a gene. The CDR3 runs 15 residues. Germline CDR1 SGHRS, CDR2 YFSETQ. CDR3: CASSLVVAGANEQFF. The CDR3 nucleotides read TGCGCCAGCAGCTTGGTGGTAGCGGGAGCCAATGAGCAGTTCTTC.

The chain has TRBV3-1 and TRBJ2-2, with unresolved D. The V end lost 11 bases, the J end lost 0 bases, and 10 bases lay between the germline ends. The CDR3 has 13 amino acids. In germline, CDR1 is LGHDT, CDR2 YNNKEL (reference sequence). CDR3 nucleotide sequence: TGTGCCGTCAGTGAGTCGAACACCGGGGAGCTGTTTTTT. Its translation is CAVSESNTGELFF.

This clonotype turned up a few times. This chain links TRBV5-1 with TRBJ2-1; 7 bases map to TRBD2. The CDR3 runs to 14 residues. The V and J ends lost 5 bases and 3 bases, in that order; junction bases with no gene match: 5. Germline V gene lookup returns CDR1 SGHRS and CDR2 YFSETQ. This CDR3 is CASSILALYNEQFF. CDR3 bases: TGCGCCAGCAGTATACTAGCGCTCTACAATGAGCAGTTCTTC.

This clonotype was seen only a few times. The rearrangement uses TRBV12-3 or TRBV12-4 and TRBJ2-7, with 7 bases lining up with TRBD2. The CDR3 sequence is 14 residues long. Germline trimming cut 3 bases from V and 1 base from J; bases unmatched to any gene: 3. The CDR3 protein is CASSFWTRSYEQYF. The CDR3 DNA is TGTGCCAGCAGTTTTTGGACTAGATCCTACGAGCAGTACTTC.

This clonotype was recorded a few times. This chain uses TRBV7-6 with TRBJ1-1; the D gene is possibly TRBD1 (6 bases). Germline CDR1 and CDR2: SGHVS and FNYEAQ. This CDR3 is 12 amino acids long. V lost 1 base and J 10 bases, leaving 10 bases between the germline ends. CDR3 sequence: CASSLGGQRAFF. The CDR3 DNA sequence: TGTGCCAGCAGCTTAGGCGGACAGAGAGCTTTCTTT.

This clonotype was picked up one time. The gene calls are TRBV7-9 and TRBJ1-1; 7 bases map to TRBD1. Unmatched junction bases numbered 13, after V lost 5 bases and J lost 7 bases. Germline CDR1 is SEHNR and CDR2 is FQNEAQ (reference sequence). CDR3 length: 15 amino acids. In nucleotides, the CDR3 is TGTGCCAGCAGCGACCGGACAGGTGGGCATGTTGAAGCTTTCTTT. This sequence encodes CASSDRTGGHVEAFF.

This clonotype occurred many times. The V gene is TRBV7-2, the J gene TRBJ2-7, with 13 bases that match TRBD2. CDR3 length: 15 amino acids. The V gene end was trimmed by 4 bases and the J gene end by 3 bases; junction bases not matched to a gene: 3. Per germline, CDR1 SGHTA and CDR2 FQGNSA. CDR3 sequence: CASSSRTSGSYEQYF. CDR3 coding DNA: TGTGCCAGCAGCTCCCGGACTAGCGGGAGCTACGAGCAGTACTTC.

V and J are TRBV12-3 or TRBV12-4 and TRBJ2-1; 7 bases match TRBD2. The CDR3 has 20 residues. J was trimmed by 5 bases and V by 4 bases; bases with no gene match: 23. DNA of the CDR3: TGTGCCAGCAGTTCCCTCACAATGATAGGGTGGAAGCGGGAAGACAATGAGCAGTTCTTC. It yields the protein CASSSLTMIGWKREDNEQFF.

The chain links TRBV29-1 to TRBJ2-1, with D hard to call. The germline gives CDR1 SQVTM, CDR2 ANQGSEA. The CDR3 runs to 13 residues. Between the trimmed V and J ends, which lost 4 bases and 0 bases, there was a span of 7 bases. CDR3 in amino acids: CSVGLYSYNEQFF. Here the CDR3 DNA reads TGCAGCGTTGGGTTGTACTCCTACAATGAGCAGTTCTTC.

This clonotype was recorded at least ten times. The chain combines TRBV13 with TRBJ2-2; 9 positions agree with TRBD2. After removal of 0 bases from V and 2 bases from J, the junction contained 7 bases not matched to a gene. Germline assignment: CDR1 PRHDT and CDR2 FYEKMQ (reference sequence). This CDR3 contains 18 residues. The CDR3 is CASSLGRVAGENTGELFF. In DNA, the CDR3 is TGTGCCAGCAGCTTAGGCCGGGTAGCGGGAGAAAACACCGGGGAGCTGTTTTTT.

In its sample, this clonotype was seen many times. The CDR3 DNA reads TGTGCCACCAGTGATTATGGCAGGGGGGACACAGATACGCAGTATTTT. As protein: CATSDYGRGDTDTQYF. The V gene is TRBV24-1, the J gene TRBJ2-3, with a possible D match to TRBD1 (7 bases). Germline V gene lookup returns CDR1 KGHDR and CDR2 SFDVKD. The CDR3 consists of 16 residues. V lost 2 bases and J 2 bases, leaving 13 bases between the germline ends.

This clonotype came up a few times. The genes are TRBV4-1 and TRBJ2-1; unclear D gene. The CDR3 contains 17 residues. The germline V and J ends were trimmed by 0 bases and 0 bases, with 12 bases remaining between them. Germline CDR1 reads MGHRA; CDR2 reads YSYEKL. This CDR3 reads CASSQDTLFDSYNEQFF. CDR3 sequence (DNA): TGCGCCAGCAGCCAAGATACCCTGTTCGACTCCTACAATGAGCAGTTCTTC.

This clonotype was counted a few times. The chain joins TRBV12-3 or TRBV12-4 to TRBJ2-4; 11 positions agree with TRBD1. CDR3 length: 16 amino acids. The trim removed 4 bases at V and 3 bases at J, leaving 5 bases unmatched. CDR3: CASSWTGGAGKNIQYF. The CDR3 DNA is TGTGCCAGCAGTTGGACAGGGGGCGCTGGCAAAAACATTCAGTACTTC.

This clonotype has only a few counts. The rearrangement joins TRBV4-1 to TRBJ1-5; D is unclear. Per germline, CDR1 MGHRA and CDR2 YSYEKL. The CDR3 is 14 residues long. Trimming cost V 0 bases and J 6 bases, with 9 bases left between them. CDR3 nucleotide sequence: TGCGCCAGCAGCCAAGATATGGGGTCTCAGCCCCAGCATTTT. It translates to CASSQDMGSQPQHF.

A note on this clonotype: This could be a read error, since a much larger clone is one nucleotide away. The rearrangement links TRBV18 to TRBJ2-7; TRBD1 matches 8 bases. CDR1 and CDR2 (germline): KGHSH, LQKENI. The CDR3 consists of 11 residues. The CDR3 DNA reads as TGTGCCAGCTCACAACCGGGACAGGTTGCTTTC. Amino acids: CASSQPGQVAF. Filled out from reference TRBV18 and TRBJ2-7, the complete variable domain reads NAGVMQNPRHLVRRRGQEARLRCSPMKGHSHVYWYRQLPEEGLKFMVYLQKENIIDESGMPKERFSAEFPKEGPSILRIQQVVRGDSAAYFCASSQPGQVAFGPGTRLTVT.

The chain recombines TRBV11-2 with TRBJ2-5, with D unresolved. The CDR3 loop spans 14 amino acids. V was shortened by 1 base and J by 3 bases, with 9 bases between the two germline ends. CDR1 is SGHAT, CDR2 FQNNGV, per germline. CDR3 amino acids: CASSLVLVKETQYF. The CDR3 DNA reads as TGTGCCAGCAGCTTAGTGTTAGTTAAAGAGACCCAGTACTTC. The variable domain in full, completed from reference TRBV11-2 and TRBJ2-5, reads EAGVAQSPRYKIIEKRQSVAFWCNPISGHATLYWYQQILGQGPKLLIQFQNNGVVDDSQLPKDRFSAERLKGVDSTLKIQPAKLEDSAVYLCASSLVLVKETQYFGPGTRLLVL.

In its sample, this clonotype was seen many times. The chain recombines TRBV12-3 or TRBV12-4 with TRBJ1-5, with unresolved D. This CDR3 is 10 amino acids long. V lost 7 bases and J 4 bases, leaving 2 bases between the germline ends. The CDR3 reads CASKNQPQHF. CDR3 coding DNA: TGTGCCAGCAAAAATCAGCCCCAGCATTTT.